This paragraph reports one T cell receptor (beta chain). The data derive from a study of early T cells in non-severe SARS-CoV-2 infection. cDNA molecules, individually, were tagged with unique molecular identifiers. TCRdb recomputed calls from the 5' RACE reads with MiXCR, one row per CDR3 protein. The profile covers some 57,000 distinct CDR3 sequences, with around 9.3% appearing a single time and approximately 4% taken by the ten largest. The CDR3 is made up of 15 amino acids. V dropped 2 bases and J dropped 2 bases, with 11 bases sitting between them. The germline V gene encodes CDR1 MNHEY and CDR2 SVGAGI.

V is TRBV6-5 and J is TRBJ2-3, with no clear D. The sample was whole blood, taken at baseline. This TCR derives from an adult who was a healthcare worker with PCR-confirmed SARS-CoV-2 infection or an uninfected control (not recorded which). CDR3 nucleotides: TGTGCCAGCAGTTACGGCCTAGACATCACAGATACGCAGTATTTT. It codes for CASSYGLDITDTQYF.